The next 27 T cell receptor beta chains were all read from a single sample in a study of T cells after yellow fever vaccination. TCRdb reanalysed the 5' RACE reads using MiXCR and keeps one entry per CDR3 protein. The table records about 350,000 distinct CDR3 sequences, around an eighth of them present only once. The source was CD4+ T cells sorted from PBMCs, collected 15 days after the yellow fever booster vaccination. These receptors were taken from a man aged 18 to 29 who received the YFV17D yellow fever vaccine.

The CDR3 is CASSFSRGGYGYTF. CDR3 sequence (DNA): TGTGCCAGCAGCTTCAGTCGGGGGGGCTATGGCTACACCTTC. The gene calls are TRBV5-8 and TRBJ1-2; maybe TRBD1 (5 bases). CDR1 is SGHTS, CDR2 YDEGEE, per germline. The CDR3 runs 14 residues. The V end was cut by 2 bases, the J end by 4 bases, with 12 bases between.

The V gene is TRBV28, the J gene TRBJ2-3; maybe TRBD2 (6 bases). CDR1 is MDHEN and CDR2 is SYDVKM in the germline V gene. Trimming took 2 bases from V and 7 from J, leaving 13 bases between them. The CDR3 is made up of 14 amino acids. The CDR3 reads CASSLTGGWNTQYF. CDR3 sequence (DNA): TGTGCCAGCAGTTTAACCGGAGGGTGGAATACGCAGTATTTT.

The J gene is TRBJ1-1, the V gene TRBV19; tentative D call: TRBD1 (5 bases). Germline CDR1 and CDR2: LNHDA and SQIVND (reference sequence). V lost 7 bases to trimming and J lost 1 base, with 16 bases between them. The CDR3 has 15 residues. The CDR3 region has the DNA TGTGCCAGTACCTACTTGAGTGGGGGGAACACTGAAGCTTTCTTT. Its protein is CASTYLSGGNTEAFF.

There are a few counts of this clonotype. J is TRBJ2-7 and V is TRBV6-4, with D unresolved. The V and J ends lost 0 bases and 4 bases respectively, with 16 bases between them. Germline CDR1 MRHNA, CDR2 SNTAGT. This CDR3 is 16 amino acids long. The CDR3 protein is CASSDSSSTDPYEQYF. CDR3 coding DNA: TGTGCCAGCAGTGACTCAAGCAGCACCGATCCGTACGAGCAGTACTTC.

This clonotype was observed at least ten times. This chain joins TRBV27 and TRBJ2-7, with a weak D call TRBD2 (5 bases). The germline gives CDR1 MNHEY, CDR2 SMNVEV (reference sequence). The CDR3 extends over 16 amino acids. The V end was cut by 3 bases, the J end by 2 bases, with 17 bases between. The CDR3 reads CASSFKFGGSTYEQYF. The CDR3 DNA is TGTGCCAGCAGTTTCAAGTTTGGAGGCAGTACCTACGAGCAGTACTTC.

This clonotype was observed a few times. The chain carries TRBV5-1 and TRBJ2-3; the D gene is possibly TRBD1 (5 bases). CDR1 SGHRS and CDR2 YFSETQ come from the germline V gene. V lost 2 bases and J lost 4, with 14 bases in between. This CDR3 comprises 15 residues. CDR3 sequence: CASSFDSPSPDTQYF. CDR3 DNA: TGCGCCAGCAGCTTCGACAGCCCTTCTCCAGATACGCAGTATTTT.

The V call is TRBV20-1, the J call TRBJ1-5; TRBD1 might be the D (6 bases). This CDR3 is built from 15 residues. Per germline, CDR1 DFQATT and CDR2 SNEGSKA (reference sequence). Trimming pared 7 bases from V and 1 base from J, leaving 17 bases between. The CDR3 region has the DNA TGCAGTGTTTCCCGTGGACAGAAGAGCAATCAGCCCCAGCATTTT. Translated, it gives CSVSRGQKSNQPQHF.

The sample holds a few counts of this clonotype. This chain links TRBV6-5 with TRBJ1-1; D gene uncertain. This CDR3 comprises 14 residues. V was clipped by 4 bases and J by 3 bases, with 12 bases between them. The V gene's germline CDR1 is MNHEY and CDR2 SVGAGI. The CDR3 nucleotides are TGTGCCAGCAGTTCTGGACGAGGGCACACTGAAGCTTTCTTT. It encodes CASSSGRGHTEAFF.

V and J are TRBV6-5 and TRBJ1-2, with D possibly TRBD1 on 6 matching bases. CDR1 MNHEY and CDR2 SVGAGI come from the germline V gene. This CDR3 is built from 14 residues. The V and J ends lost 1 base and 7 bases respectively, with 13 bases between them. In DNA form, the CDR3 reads TGTGCCAGCAGTTACTTGGAGGGGGGAAGTGGCTACACCTTC. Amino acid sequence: CASSYLEGGSGYTF.

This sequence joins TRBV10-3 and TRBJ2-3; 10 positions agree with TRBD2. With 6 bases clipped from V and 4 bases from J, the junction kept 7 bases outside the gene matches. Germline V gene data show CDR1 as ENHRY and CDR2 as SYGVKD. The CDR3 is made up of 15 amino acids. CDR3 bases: TGTGCCATCAGAATAAGCGGGGGGGCTGCAGATACGCAGTATTTT. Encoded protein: CAIRISGGAADTQYF.

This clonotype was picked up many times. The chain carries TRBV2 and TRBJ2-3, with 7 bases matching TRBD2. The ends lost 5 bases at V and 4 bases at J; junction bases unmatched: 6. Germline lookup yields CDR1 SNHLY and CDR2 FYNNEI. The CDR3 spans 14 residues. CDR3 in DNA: TGTGCCAGCAGTAAAACTAGCGTGGCAGATACGCAGTATTTT. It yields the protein CASSKTSVADTQYF.

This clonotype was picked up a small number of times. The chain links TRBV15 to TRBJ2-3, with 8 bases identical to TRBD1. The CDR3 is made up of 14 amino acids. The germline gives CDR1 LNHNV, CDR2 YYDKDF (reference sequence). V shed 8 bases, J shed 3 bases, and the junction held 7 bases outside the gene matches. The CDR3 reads CATSDRVETDTQYF. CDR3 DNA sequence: TGTGCCACCTCGGACAGGGTCGAGACAGATACGCAGTATTTT.

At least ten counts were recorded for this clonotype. The CDR3 DNA is TGTGCCAGCAGTCGCCGGAGACAGGGGGCTTCGGTGCAGTACTTC. Amino acids: CASSRRRQGASVQYF. The chain combines TRBV12-3 or TRBV12-4 with TRBJ2-7; 10 bases are shared with TRBD1. CDR3 length: 15 amino acids. With 5 bases clipped from V and 9 bases from J, the junction kept 13 bases outside the gene matches.

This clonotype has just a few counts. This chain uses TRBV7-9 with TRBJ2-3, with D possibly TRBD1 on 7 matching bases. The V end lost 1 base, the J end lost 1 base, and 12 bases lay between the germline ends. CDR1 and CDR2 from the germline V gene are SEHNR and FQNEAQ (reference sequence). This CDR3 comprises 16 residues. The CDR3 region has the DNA TGTGCCAGCAGCTTAGTCCAGGGGGGAGGCACAGATACGCAGTATTTT. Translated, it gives CASSLVQGGGTDTQYF.

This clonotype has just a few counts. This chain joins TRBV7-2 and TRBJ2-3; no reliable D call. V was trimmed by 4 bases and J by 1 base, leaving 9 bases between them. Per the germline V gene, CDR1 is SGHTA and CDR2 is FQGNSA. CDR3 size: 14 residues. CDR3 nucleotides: TGTGCCAGCAGCTCAGACGTGGGCACAGATACGCAGTATTTT. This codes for CASSSDVGTDTQYF. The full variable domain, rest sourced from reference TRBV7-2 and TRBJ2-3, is GAGVSQSPSNKVTEKGKDVELRCDPISGHTALYWYRQSLGQGLEFLIYFQGNSAPDKSGLPSDRFSAERTGGSVSTLTIQRTQQEDSAVYLCASSSDVGTDTQYFGPGTRLTVL.

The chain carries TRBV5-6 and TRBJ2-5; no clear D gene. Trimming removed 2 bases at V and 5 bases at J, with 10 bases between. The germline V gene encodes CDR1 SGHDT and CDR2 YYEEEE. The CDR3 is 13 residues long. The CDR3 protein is CASSLSMRETQYF. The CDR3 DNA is TGTGCCAGCAGCTTAAGCATGAGGGAGACCCAGTACTTC.

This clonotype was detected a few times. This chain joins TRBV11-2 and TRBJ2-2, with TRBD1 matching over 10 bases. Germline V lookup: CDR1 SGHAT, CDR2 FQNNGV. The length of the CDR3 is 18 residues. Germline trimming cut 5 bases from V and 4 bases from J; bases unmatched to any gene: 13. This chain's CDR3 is CASSPVGGTGVSTGELFF. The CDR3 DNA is TGTGCCAGCAGCCCTGTTGGCGGGACAGGGGTCTCCACCGGGGAGCTGTTTTTT.

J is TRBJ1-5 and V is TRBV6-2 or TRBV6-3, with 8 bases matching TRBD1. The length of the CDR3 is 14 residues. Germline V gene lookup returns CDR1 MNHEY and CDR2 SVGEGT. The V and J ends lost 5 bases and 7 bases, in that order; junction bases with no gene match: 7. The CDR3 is CASSATGVGQPQHF. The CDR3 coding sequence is TGTGCCAGCAGTGCGACAGGGGTTGGCCAGCCCCAGCATTTT.

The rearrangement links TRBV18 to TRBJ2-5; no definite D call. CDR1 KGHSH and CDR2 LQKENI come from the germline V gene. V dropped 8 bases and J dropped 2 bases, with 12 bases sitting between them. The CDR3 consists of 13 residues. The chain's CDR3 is CASGDPRQETQYF. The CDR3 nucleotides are TGTGCCAGCGGGGATCCGAGGCAAGAGACCCAGTACTTC.

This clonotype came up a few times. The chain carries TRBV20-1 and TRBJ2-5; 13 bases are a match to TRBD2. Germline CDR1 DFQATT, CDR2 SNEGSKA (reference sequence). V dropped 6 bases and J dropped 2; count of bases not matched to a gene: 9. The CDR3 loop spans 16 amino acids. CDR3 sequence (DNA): TGCAGTGCCGCCGGGACTAGCGGGGAGTTGCAAGAGACCCAGTACTTC. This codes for CSAAGTSGELQETQYF.

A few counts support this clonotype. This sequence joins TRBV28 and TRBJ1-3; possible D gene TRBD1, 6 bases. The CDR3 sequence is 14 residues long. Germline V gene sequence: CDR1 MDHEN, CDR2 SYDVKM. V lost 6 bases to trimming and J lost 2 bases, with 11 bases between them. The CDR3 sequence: CASSENRAGNTIYF. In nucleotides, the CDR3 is TGTGCCAGCAGCGAAAACAGGGCTGGAAACACCATATATTTT.

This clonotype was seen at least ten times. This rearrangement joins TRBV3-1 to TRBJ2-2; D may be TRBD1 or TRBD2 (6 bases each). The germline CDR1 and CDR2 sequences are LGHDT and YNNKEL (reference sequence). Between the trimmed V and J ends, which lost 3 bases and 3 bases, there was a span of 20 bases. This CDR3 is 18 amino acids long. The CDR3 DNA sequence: TGTGCCAGCAGCCACGCCAGGGGACTTGGTTCGCACACCGGGGAGCTGTTTTTT. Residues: CASSHARGLGSHTGELFF.

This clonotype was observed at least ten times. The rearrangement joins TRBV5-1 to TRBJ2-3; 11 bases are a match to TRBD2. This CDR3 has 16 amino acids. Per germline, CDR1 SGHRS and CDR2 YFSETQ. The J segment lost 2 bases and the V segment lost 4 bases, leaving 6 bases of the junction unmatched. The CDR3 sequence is CASSEGLAVPTDTQYF. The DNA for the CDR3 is TGCGCCAGCAGCGAGGGACTAGCGGTTCCCACAGATACGCAGTATTTT.

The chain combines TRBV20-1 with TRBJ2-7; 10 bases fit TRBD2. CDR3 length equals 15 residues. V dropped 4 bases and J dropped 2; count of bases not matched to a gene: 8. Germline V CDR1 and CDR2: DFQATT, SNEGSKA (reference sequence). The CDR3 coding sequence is TGCAGTGCTACTATAGCGGGGGGCTTTGCCTACGAGCAGTACGTC. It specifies CSATIAGGFAYEQYV.

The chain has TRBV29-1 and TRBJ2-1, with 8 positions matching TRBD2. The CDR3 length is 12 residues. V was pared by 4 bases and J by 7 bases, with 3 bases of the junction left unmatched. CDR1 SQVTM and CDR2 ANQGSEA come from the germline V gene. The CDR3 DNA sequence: TGCAGCGTTGCCCCGGGGGGGAATGAGCAGTTCTTC. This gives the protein CSVAPGGNEQFF.

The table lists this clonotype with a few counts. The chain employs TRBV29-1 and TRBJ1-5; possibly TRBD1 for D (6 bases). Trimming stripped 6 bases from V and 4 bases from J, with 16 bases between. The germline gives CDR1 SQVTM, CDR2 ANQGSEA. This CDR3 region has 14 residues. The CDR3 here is CSVAGTGKNQPQHF. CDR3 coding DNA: TGCAGCGTAGCCGGAACAGGGAAGAATCAGCCCCAGCATTTT.

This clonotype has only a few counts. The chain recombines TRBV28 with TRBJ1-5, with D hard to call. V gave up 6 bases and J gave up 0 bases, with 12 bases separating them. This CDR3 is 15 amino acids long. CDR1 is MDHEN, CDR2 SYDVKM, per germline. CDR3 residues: CASRQPPYSNQPQHF. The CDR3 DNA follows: TGTGCCAGCAGACAGCCCCCATATAGCAATCAGCCCCAGCATTTT. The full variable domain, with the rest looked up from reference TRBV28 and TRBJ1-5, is DVKVTQSSRYLVKRTGEKVFLECVQDMDHENMFWYRQDPGLGLRLIYFSYDVKMKEKGDIPEGYSVSREKKERFSLILESASTNQTSMYLCASRQPPYSNQPQHFGDGTRLSIL.